Shown below are 20 T cell receptor beta chains from a single sample sequenced in a study of response to subunit inactivated influenza vaccine. TCRdb re-derived calls from the RT-PCR reads in MiXCR, one entry per CDR3 protein. The sample has roughly 780,000 distinct CDR3 sequences; approximately 17% are singletons. Here the sequenced sample was PBMCs from blood, taken about 5 days after vaccination. These receptors originate from a man aged 50 to 60 who received an inactivated influenza vaccine.

This clonotype was observed at least ten times. The chain uses TRBV29-1 and TRBJ2-5; TRBD2 might be the D (5 bases). Trimming shortened V by 0 bases and J by 7 bases, and 18 bases separated the two germline ends. CDR1 SQVTM and CDR2 ANQGSEA come from the germline V gene. CDR3 size: 15 residues. The chain's CDR3 is CSVEDSDFKLGTQYF. In DNA, the CDR3 is TGCAGCGTTGAAGATTCGGACTTCAAACTCGGGACCCAGTACTTC.

This clonotype was seen only a few times. The chain is built from TRBV6-1 and TRBJ1-6; possibly TRBD1 for D (5 bases). The CDR3 is 12 amino acids. Germline V gene lookup returns CDR1 MNHNS and CDR2 SASEGT. V was pared by 5 bases and J by 15 bases, with 14 bases between. Written as DNA, the CDR3 is TGTGCCAGCAGTACTGCGGGACTGGACCTCCACTTT. It translates to CASSTAGLDLHF.

V and J are TRBV20-1 and TRBJ2-7; D is possibly TRBD1 or TRBD2 (6 bases each). Between the trimmed V and J ends, which lost 6 bases and 3 bases, there was a span of 18 bases. The CDR3 contains 14 residues. The germline V gene encodes CDR1 DFQATT and CDR2 SNEGSKA (reference sequence). CDR3 in amino acids: CSASAGQIIYEQYF. In DNA, the CDR3 is TGCAGTGCCAGCGCGGGACAAATAATCTACGAGCAGTACTTC.

CDR3 in amino acids: CASSLTPTGLSGNTIYF. CDR3 sequence (DNA): TGCGCCAGCAGCCTCACCCCGACGGGACTCTCTGGAAACACCATATATTTT. The V and J genes are TRBV4-3 and TRBJ1-3; TRBD1 is a possible D gene (5 bases). This CDR3 has 17 amino acids. V shed 4 bases and J shed 0 bases, with 16 bases lying between them. CDR1 and CDR2 (germline): LGHNA, YSLEER.

This clonotype came up many times. The chain joins TRBV7-2 to TRBJ2-7; 9 bases fit TRBD1. V gave up 5 bases and J gave up 0 bases; unmatched junction bases: 5. The CDR3 covers 15 residues. CDR1 SGHTA and CDR2 FQGNSA come from the germline V gene. Written as DNA, the CDR3 is TGTGCCAGCAGCCCGACAGGGGGAAGCTCCTACGAGCAGTACTTC. Translation gives CASSPTGGSSYEQYF.

Regarding this clonotype: A junction end diverges from the germline sequence, so it may reflect a read error. The CDR3 is CSARTDTSHLF. In nucleotides, the CDR3 is TGCAGTGCTAGAACGGACACTTCTCATCTCTTC. The V call is TRBV20-1, the J call TRBJ2-7; TRBD1 might be the D (5 bases). Germline values: CDR1 DFQATT, CDR2 SNEGSKA (reference sequence). The CDR3 is made up of 11 amino acids.

V gene TRBV6-1 combines with J gene TRBJ1-2; TRBD1 aligns across 10 bases. The V gene's germline CDR1 is MNHNS and CDR2 SASEGT. Trimming removed 5 bases from V and 7 bases from J; junction bases left unmatched: 7. This CDR3 has 14 residues. The CDR3 DNA is TGTGCCAGCAGTACGACAGGGGGCGGGCGTGGCTACACCTTC. This gives the protein CASSTTGGGRGYTF.

This clonotype was seen only a few times. The chain is built from TRBV15 and TRBJ1-5; D not certain. The ends were cut back, 1 base at V and 11 bases at J, with 12 bases in the middle. Germline V CDR1 and CDR2: LNHNV, YYDKDF (reference sequence). The CDR3 spans 13 residues. As DNA, the CDR3 is TGTGCCACCAGCAGAGGCGGGAGTCTCACCCAGCATTTT. Translated: CATSRGGSLTQHF.

This clonotype was picked up a small number of times. The chain uses TRBV6-1 and TRBJ2-1, with 10 bases lining up with TRBD2. This CDR3 is built from 14 residues. CDR1 and CDR2 (germline): MNHNS, SASEGT. V was clipped by 10 bases and J by 5 bases; unmatched bases: 8. The CDR3 region is CATFPTSGDNEQFF. The CDR3 DNA is TGTGCCACCTTCCCCACTAGCGGGGACAATGAGCAGTTCTTC.

This chain links TRBV5-1 with TRBJ2-5; the match to TRBD1 covers 8 bases. With 0 bases clipped from V and 3 bases from J, the junction kept 16 bases outside the gene matches. This CDR3 has 19 residues. Per the germline V gene, CDR1 is SGHRS and CDR2 is YFSETQ. This chain's CDR3 is CASSLADRADYIPKETQYF. The CDR3 coding sequence is TGCGCCAGCAGCTTGGCGGACAGGGCCGATTATATCCCCAAAGAGACCCAGTACTTC.

This clonotype was recorded many times. This sequence joins TRBV2 and TRBJ2-7; 7 nucleotides agree with TRBD1. This CDR3 is built from 15 residues. Germline CDR1 is SNHLY and CDR2 is FYNNEI. After removal of 7 bases from V and 5 bases from J, the junction contained 14 bases not matched to a gene. The CDR3 here is CASISGRGYIHEQYF. Here the CDR3 DNA reads TGTGCCAGCATTTCTGGCAGGGGGTACATTCACGAGCAGTACTTC.

This clonotype was found a few times. The CDR3, as DNA: TGTGCCAGCAGTTACTCCAGCGGGGCGAGGAATGAGCAGTTCTTC. The encoded protein is CASSYSSGARNEQFF. The chain employs TRBV6-5 and TRBJ2-1; TRBD2 matches 7 bases. The ends lost 0 bases at V and 7 bases at J; junction bases unmatched: 6. The CDR3 has 15 residues. Germline V gene lookup returns CDR1 MNHEY and CDR2 SVGAGI.

This clonotype has just a few counts. The chain combines TRBV5-6 with TRBJ1-2; D perhaps matches TRBD1 (6 bases). In germline, CDR1 is SGHDT, CDR2 YYEEEE. V lost 0 bases to trimming and J lost 7 bases, with 13 bases between them. The CDR3 is made up of 14 amino acids. CDR3 DNA sequence: TGTGCCAGCAGCTTGGTTCGGCAGGGGAGTGGCTACACCTTC. Its protein is CASSLVRQGSGYTF. The whole variable domain, filled in from reference TRBV5-6 and TRBJ1-2, reads DAGVTQSPTHLIKTRGQQVTLRCSPKSGHDTVSWYQQALGQGPQFIFQYYEEEERQRGNFPDRFSGHQFPNYSSELNVNALLLGDSALYLCASSLVRQGSGYTFGSGTRLTVV.

The chain couples TRBV20-1 to TRBJ2-3; D gene uncertain. Trimming removed 3 bases at V and 0 bases at J, with 13 bases between. The CDR3 is 15 amino acids. The germline V gene encodes CDR1 DFQATT and CDR2 SNEGSKA (reference sequence). The CDR3 region has the DNA TGCAGTGCTAGGGCGACGATACCTAGCACAGATACGCAGTATTTT. Residues: CSARATIPSTDTQYF.

The chain uses TRBV4-1 and TRBJ2-1, with 7 bases that match TRBD2. Germline CDR1 reads MGHRA; CDR2 reads YSYEKL. This CDR3 has 15 residues. Losses at the gene ends were 5 bases for V and 4 bases for J; bases not matched to a gene: 8. The chain's CDR3 is CASSILLASYNEQFF. The DNA for the CDR3 is TGCGCCAGCAGCATCCTACTAGCGAGTTACAATGAGCAGTTCTTC.

This clonotype was counted many times. The chain is built from TRBV11-2 and TRBJ2-7, with a tentative D call TRBD2 (6 bases). Germline V CDR1 and CDR2: SGHAT, FQNNGV. Deletions cut 0 bases from V and 0 bases from J, with 12 bases between. CDR3 length: 16 amino acids. The CDR3 DNA follows: TGTGCCAGCAGCTTAGAGGGGGGTCCAGACTCCTACGAGCAGTACTTC. It yields the protein CASSLEGGPDSYEQYF.

This clonotype was seen only a few times. The J gene is TRBJ1-2, the V gene TRBV6-5; tentative D call: TRBD1 (5 bases). Germline assignment: CDR1 MNHEY and CDR2 SVGAGI. The CDR3 loop spans 13 amino acids. V dropped 0 bases and J dropped 8 bases, with 10 bases sitting between them. CDR3 sequence reads: CASSYSTGLGYTF. The CDR3 nucleotides are TGTGCCAGCAGTTACTCCACGGGGCTCGGCTACACCTTC.

A few counts support this clonotype. This rearrangement joins TRBV7-9 to TRBJ1-1; D may be TRBD1 (5 bases). V dropped 5 bases and J dropped 0 bases, with 13 bases sitting between them. Per germline, CDR1 SEHNR and CDR2 FQNEAQ (reference sequence). This CDR3 has 15 amino acids. The CDR3 sequence: CASSPPGTLNTEAFF. The CDR3 DNA reads TGTGCCAGCAGCCCCCCCGGGACTCTGAACACTGAAGCTTTCTTT.

In this sample, this clonotype turned up many times. This sequence joins TRBV9 and TRBJ2-3; unclear D gene. This CDR3 contains 16 residues. Germline values: CDR1 SGDLS, CDR2 YYNGEE. V gave up 0 bases and J gave up 0 bases, with 11 bases separating them. CDR3 in DNA: TGTGCCAGCAGCGTAGTTGAGACATCTAGCACAGATACGCAGTATTTT. Translating gives CASSVVETSSTDTQYF.

V usage is TRBV11-2 and J usage is TRBJ2-7; 12 nucleotides match TRBD2. Per germline, CDR1 SGHAT and CDR2 FQNNGV. This CDR3 has 17 amino acids. J gave up 0 bases and V 2 bases, and 5 bases lay outside the gene matches. Written as DNA, the CDR3 is TGTGCCAGCAGCTTAACTAGCGGGGGGCAGAGCTCCTACGAGCAGTACTTC. Residues: CASSLTSGGQSSYEQYF.